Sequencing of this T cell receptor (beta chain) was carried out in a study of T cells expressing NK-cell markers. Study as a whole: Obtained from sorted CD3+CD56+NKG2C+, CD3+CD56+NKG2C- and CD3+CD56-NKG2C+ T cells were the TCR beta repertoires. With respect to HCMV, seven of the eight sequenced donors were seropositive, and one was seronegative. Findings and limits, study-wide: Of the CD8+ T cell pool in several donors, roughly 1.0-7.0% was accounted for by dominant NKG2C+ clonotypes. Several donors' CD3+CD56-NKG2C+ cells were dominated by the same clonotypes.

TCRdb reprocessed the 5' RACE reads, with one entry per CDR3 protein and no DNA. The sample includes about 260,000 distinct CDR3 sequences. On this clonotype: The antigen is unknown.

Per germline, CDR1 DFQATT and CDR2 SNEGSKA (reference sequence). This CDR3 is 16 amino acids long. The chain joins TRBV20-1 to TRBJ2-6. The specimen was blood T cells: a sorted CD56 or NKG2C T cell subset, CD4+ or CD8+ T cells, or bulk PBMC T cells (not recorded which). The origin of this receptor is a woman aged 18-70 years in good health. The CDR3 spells CSARVTKVSGANVLTF.